The T cell receptor beta chain described here comes from a study of blood T cell repertoires in COVID-19. Study summary: Samples of COVID-19 (acute and convalescent) were obtained from the United States, Italy and Spain.

Libraries were prepared by immunoSEQ multiplex PCR; TCRdb keeps only in-frame clonotypes and omits some of them. This sample has about 200,000 clones, with approximately 86% found just once. Enrollees, about 18 to 95 years old, lived in approximately 25 US areas. Recovered participants had two consecutive negative NP/OP PCR tests, healthcare professional clearance, or symptom resolution. Between the trimmed V and J ends, which lost 4 bases and 2 bases, there was a span of 12 bases. Germline CDR1 reads MNHEY; CDR2 reads SMNVEV (reference sequence). This CDR3 has 14 amino acids. This sequence was found in a woman aged 25 to 39 who had recovered from COVID-19. The source material was PBMCs or T cells enriched from blood (not recorded which). J is TRBJ2-7 and V is TRBV27; a possible D gene is TRBD1 (6 bases). CDR3 loop: CASSSLGQTYEQYF. CDR3 DNA sequence: TGTGCCAGCAGTTCGTTAGGACAGACCTACGAGCAGTACTTC.